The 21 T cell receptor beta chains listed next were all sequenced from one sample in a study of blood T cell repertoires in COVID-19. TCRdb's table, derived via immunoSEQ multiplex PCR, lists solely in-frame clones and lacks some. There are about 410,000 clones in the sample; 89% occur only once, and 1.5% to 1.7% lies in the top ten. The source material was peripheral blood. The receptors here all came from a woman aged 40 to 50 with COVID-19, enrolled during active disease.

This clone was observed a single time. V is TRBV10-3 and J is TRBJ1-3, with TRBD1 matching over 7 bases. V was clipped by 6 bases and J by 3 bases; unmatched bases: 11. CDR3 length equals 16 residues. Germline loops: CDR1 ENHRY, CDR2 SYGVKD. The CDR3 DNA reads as TGTGCCATCAGCCCCAGGACAGGCGAAAATGGAAACACCATATATTTT. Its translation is CAISPRTGENGNTIYF.

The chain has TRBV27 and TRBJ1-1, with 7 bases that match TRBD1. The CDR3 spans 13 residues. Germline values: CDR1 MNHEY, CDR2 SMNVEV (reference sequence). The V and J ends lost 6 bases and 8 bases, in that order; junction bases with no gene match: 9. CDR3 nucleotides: TGTGCCAGCAGCCAAACTAGGGGGCGGGAAGCTTTCTTT. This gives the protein CASSQTRGREAFF.

The CDR3 DNA follows: TGTGCCAGCAGCGTAAGGACTAGCGGACTCTACAATGAGCAGTTCTTC. Its translation: CASSVRTSGLYNEQFF. This chain links TRBV9 with TRBJ2-1; 10 bases match TRBD2. Germline loops: CDR1 SGDLS, CDR2 YYNGEE. The CDR3 contains 16 residues. After removal of 1 base from V and 3 bases from J, the junction contained 4 bases not matched to a gene.

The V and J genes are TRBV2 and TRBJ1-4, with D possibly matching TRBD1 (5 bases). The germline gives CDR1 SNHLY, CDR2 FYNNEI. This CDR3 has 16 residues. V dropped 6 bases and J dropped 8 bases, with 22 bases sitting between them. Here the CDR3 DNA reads TGTGCCAGCAGCTTATATGCCGGGACGGGAGGGGAAAAACTGTTTTTT. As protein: CASSLYAGTGGEKLFF.

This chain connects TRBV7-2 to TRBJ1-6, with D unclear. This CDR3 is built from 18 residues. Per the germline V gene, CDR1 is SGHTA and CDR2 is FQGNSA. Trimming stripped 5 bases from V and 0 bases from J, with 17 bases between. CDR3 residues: CASSPRERQRSYNSPLHF. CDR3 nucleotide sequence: TGTGCCAGCAGCCCCCGGGAGAGGCAGCGCTCCTATAATTCACCCCTCCACTTT.

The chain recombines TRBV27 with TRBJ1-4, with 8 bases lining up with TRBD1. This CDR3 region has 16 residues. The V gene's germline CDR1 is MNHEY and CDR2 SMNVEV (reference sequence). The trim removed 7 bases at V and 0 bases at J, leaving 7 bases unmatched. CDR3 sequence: CASTRTGWATNEKLFF. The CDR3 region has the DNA TGTGCCAGCACCCGGACAGGGTGGGCAACTAATGAAAAACTGTTTTTT.

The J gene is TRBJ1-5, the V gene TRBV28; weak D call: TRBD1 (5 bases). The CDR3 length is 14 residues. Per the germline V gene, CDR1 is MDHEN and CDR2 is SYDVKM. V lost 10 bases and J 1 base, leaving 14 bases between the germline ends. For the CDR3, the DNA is TGTGCCATTCAAGGGGCGGGAAGCAATCAGCCCCAGCATTTT. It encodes CAIQGAGSNQPQHF.

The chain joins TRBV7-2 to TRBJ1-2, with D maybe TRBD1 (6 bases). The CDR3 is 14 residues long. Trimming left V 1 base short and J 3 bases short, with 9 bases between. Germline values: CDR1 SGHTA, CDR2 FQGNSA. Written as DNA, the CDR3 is TGTGCCAGCAGCTTAGGAACAGGGTACTATGGCTACACCTTC. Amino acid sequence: CASSLGTGYYGYTF. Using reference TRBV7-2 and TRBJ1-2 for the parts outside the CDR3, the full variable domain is GAGVSQSPSNKVTEKGKDVELRCDPISGHTALYWYRQSLGQGLEFLIYFQGNSAPDKSGLPSDRFSAERTGGSVSTLTIQRTQQEDSAVYLCASSLGTGYYGYTFGSGTRLTVV.

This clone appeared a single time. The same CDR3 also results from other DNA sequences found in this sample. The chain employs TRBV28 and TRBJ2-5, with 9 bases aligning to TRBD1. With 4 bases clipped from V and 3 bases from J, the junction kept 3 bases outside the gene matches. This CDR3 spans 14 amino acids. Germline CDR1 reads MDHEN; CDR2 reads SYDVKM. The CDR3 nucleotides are TGTGCCAGCAGTTCGACAGGGGGTAAAGAGACCCAGTACTTC. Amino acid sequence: CASSSTGGKETQYF.

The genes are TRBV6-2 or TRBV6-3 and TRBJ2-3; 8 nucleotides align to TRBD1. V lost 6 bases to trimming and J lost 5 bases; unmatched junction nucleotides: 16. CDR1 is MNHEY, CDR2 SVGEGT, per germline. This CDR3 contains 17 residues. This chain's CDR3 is CASSHRDRQIGKDTQYF. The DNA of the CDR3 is TGTGCCAGCAGCCACCGGGACAGGCAAATCGGTAAAGATACGCAGTATTTT.

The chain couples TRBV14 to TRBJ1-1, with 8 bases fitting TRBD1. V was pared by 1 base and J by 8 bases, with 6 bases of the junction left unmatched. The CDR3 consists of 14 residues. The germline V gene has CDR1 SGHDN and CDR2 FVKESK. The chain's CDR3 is CASSQGTRGREAFF. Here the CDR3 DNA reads TGTGCCAGCAGCCAAGGCACCAGGGGGCGGGAAGCTTTCTTT.

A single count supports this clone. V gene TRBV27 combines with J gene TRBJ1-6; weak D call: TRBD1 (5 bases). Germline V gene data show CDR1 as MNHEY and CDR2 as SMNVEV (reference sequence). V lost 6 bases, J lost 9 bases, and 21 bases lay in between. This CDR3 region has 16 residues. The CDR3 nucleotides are TGTGCCAGCAGGGTGGGACTCCACCATAGGGGTTCACCCCTCCACTTT. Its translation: CASRVGLHHRGSPLHF.

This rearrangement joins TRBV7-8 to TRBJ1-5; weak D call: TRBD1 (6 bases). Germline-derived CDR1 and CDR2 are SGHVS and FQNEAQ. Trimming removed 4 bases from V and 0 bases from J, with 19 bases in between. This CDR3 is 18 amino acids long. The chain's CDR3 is CASSSLGAATYSNQPQHF. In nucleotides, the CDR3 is TGTGCCAGCAGCTCATTGGGGGCAGCAACCTATAGCAATCAGCCCCAGCATTTT.

The CDR3 bases are TGTGCCAGCAGCTTAGCGGGGAATGAGCAGTTCTTC. Amino acid sequence: CASSLAGNEQFF. The rearrangement uses TRBV6-9 and TRBJ2-1, with 8 positions matching TRBD2. This CDR3 has 12 residues. The V segment lost 6 bases and the J segment 7 bases; nucleotides outside the gene matches: 2. Germline assignment: CDR1 MNHGY and CDR2 SVAAGI.

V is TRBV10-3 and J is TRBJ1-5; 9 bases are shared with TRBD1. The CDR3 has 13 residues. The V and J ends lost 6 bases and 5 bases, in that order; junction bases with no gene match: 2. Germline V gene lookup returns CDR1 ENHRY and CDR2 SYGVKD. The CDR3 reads CAIRDRGDQPQHF. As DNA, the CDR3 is TGTGCCATCAGGGACAGGGGTGATCAGCCCCAGCATTTT.

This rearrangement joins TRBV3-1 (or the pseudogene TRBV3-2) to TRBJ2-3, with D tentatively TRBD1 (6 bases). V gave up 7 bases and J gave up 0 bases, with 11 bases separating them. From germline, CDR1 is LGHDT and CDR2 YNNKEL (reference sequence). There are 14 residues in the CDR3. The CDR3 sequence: CASTTGTSTDTQYF. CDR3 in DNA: TGTGCCAGCACCACAGGGACCAGCACAGATACGCAGTATTTT.

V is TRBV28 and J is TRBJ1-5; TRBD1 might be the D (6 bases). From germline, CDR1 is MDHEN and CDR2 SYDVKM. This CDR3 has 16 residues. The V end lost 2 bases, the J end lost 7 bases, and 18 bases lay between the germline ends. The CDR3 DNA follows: TGTGCCAGCAGTTTAAGGGGGGGGTTAGGTGGGCAGCCCCAGCATTTT. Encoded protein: CASSLRGGLGGQPQHF. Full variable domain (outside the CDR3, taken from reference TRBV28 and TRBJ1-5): DVKVTQSSRYLVKRTGEKVFLECVQDMDHENMFWYRQDPGLGLRLIYFSYDVKMKEKGDIPEGYSVSREKKERFSLILESASTNQTSMYLCASSLRGGLGGQPQHFGDGTRLSIL.

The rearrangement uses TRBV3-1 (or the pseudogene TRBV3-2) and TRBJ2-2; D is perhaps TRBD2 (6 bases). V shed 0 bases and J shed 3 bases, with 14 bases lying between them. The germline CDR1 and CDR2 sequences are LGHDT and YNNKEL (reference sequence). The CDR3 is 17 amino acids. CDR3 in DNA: TGTGCCAGCAGCCAAGAGCCCCAGGGAGGTCACACCGGGGAGCTGTTTTTT. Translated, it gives CASSQEPQGGHTGELFF.

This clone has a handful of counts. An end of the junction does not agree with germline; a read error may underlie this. The CDR3 sequence is CASGLQGPLTEAFF. As DNA, the CDR3 is TGTGCCAGCGGTTTACAGGGGCCCTTGACTGAAGCTTTCTTT. The chain uses TRBV28 and TRBJ1-1; 7 nucleotides align to TRBD1. CDR1 is MDHEN and CDR2 is SYDVKM in the germline V gene. The CDR3 is made up of 14 amino acids. Looking up the rest from reference TRBV28 and TRBJ1-1 gives the full variable domain: DVKVTQSSRYLVKRTGEKVFLECVQDMDHENMFWYRQDPGLGLRLIYFSYDVKMKEKGDIPEGYSVSREKKERFSLILESASTNQTSMYLCASGLQGPLTEAFFGQGTRLTVV.

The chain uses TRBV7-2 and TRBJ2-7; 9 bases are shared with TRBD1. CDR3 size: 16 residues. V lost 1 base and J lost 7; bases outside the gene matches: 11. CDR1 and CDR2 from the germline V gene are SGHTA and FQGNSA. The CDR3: CASSLEGTGTAREQYF. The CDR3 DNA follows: TGTGCCAGCAGCTTAGAGGGGACAGGGACCGCTCGGGAGCAGTACTTC.

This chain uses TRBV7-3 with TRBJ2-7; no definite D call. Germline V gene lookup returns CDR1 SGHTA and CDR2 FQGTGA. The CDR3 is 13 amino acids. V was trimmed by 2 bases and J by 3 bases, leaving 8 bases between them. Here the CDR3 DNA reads TGTGCCAGCAGCTTAGATAGTGGCTACGAGCAGTACTTC. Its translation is CASSLDSGYEQYF.